A single sample is the source of the 30 T cell receptor beta chains below, sequenced in a study of blood T cells in healthy people across ages. Sample-barcoded 5' priming and a J-beta primer mix drove a second PCR of roughly 6 to 12 cycles. In TCRdb, the 5' RACE reads were re-called with MiXCR into one record per CDR3 protein. The sample includes 1.5 million to 1.9 million distinct CDR3 sequences, roughly 43% of them seen just once. Sample: blood. These TCRs come from a woman aged 18-29 years in good health.

This clonotype was observed a handful of times. This chain uses TRBV6-5 with TRBJ2-5, with D hard to call. Per germline, CDR1 MNHEY and CDR2 SVGAGI. The CDR3 contains 14 residues. V shed 0 bases and J shed 4 bases, with 9 bases lying between them. CDR3 bases: TGTGCCAGCAGTTACTCTAGAAGCCGAGAGACCCAGTACTTC. It codes for CASSYSRSRETQYF.

This clonotype was detected a few times. The rearrangement links TRBV4-1 to TRBJ1-4; D is undetermined. The V end lost 4 bases, the J end lost 8 bases, and 17 bases lay between the germline ends. Germline assignment: CDR1 MGHRA and CDR2 YSYEKL. The length of the CDR3 is 15 residues. CDR3 nucleotides: TGCGCCAGCAGCCCTTTAGGGAGGGTTATAGAAAAACTGTTTTTT. Translated: CASSPLGRVIEKLFF.

A few counts support this clonotype. The rearrangement joins TRBV20-1 to TRBJ1-2; TRBD1 is a possible D gene (5 bases). V was clipped by 2 bases and J by 8 bases, with 15 bases between them. CDR1 and CDR2 from the germline V gene are DFQATT and SNEGSKA (reference sequence). The CDR3 is made up of 13 amino acids. CDR3 sequence reads: CSARPHGGAGYTF. Written as DNA, the CDR3 is TGCAGTGCTAGACCCCACGGGGGTGCGGGCTACACCTTC.

The chain carries TRBV27 and TRBJ2-1, with D perhaps TRBD1 or TRBD2 (6 bases each). The J call may be mistaken, given a closer DNA end match to TRBJ2-7. This CDR3 comprises 15 residues. The germline gives CDR1 MNHEY, CDR2 SMNVEV (reference sequence). The DNA of the CDR3 is TGTGCCAGCAGTGGTAGGGGGGAGTCCTACAATGAGCAGTACTTC. As protein: CASSGRGESYNEQYF.

In its sample, this clonotype was seen a few times. The genes are TRBV20-1 and TRBJ1-2; weak D call: TRBD1 (5 bases). CDR1 DFQATT and CDR2 SNEGSKA come from the germline V gene (reference sequence). The CDR3 has 13 amino acids. Trimming took 1 base from V and 4 from J, leaving 10 bases between them. Here the CDR3 DNA reads TGCAGTGCTAGAGTTCCCAGGGCCTATGGCTACACCTTC. Translation: CSARVPRAYGYTF.

This clonotype was seen a handful of times. This sequence joins TRBV20-1 and TRBJ2-1; TRBD1 matches 9 bases. CDR3 length: 12 amino acids. V was clipped by 5 bases and J by 6 bases; unmatched bases: 2. Germline V CDR1 and CDR2: DFQATT, SNEGSKA (reference sequence). This CDR3 reads CSADRGINEQFF. The CDR3 DNA sequence: TGCAGTGCTGACAGGGGGATCAATGAGCAGTTCTTC.

This clonotype has a handful of counts. The CDR3 coding sequence is TGTGCCACCAGTTCCGCCGGGACTAGCGGGTACCAAGAGACCCAGTACTTC. Amino acid sequence: CATSSAGTSGYQETQYF. The rearrangement uses TRBV15 and TRBJ2-5; 12 positions match TRBD2. The trim removed 6 bases at V and 0 bases at J, leaving 8 bases unmatched. CDR1 is LNHNV, CDR2 YYDKDF, per germline (reference sequence). The CDR3 runs 17 residues.

This clonotype was observed a few times. CDR3 in amino acids: CASGRSSYNSPLHF. Written as DNA, the CDR3 is TGTGCCAGTGGGCGGAGCTCCTATAATTCACCCCTCCACTTT. The chain uses TRBV19 and TRBJ1-6; D is undetermined. Per the germline V gene, CDR1 is LNHDA and CDR2 is SQIVND (reference sequence). Trimming took 8 bases from V and 0 from J, leaving 8 bases between them. The CDR3 extends over 14 amino acids.

This chain connects TRBV29-1 to TRBJ1-3; weak D call: TRBD1 (6 bases). This CDR3 comprises 15 residues. Germline CDR1 reads SQVTM; CDR2 reads ANQGSEA. The ends were cut back, 6 bases at V and 0 bases at J, with 15 bases in the middle. DNA of the CDR3: TGCAGCGTGGAAAACAGGGCAACCTCTGGAAACACCATATATTTT. Its protein product is CSVENRATSGNTIYF.

As to this clonotype: Sequence at one end of the junction differs from germline and may be a read error. The chain is built from TRBV12-3 or TRBV12-4 and TRBJ1-2; possible D gene TRBD1, 6 bases. This CDR3 contains 15 residues. CDR3 sequence (DNA): TGTGCCAGCAGCTTAGGACTAGCGGGGGGCTGTGGCTACACCTTC. This codes for CASSLGLAGGCGYTF.

This clonotype occurred a few times. The chain links TRBV28 to TRBJ1-2; no clear D gene. The V end was cut by 3 bases, the J end by 8 bases, with 10 bases between. The germline V gene encodes CDR1 MDHEN and CDR2 SYDVKM. The CDR3 has 12 amino acids. CDR3 DNA: TGTGCCAGCAGTTTTTCGCCAAGGGGCTACACCTTC. The encoded protein is CASSFSPRGYTF.

The chain couples TRBV20-1 to TRBJ2-3; 10 bases fit TRBD2. J lost 2 bases, V lost 0 bases, and 11 bases had no gene match. CDR1 is DFQATT, CDR2 SNEGSKA, per germline (reference sequence). The CDR3 totals 18 residues. CDR3 DNA: TGCAGTGCTAGAGATAGGAGACTAGCGGGTCGGTCCACAGATACGCAGTATTTT. It translates to CSARDRRLAGRSTDTQYF.

The chain links TRBV7-2 to TRBJ2-7; 10 positions match TRBD1. The J segment lost 3 bases and the V segment lost 1 base, leaving 6 bases of the junction unmatched. The CDR3 loop spans 16 amino acids. The germline CDR1 and CDR2 sequences are SGHTA and FQGNSA. CDR3 amino acids: CASSLVPGQGIYEQYF. CDR3 nucleotide sequence: TGTGCCAGCAGCTTAGTGCCGGGACAGGGGATCTACGAGCAGTACTTC.

This clonotype was recorded a few times. The chain has TRBV7-2 and TRBJ1-5, with D unresolved. The V gene's germline CDR1 is SGHTA and CDR2 FQGNSA. V lost 5 bases and J lost 5, with 10 bases in between. The length of the CDR3 is 13 residues. Here the CDR3 DNA reads TGTGCCAGCAGCACTACGGTAGATCAGCCCCAGCATTTT. Its translation: CASSTTVDQPQHF.

This chain uses TRBV4-3 with TRBJ1-1, with D unresolved. The CDR3 loop spans 13 amino acids. Germline V lookup: CDR1 LGHNA, CDR2 YSLEER. V was shortened by 1 base and J by 7 bases, with 10 bases between the two germline ends. CDR3: CASSQVGFYEAFF. The DNA for the CDR3 is TGCGCCAGCAGCCAAGTAGGATTTTATGAAGCTTTCTTT.

V usage is TRBV5-5 and J usage is TRBJ2-5; 8 bases align to TRBD1. Germline values: CDR1 SGHKS, CDR2 YYEKEE (reference sequence). The CDR3 consists of 15 residues. The V and J ends lost 3 bases and 3 bases, in that order; junction bases with no gene match: 7. In DNA form, the CDR3 reads TGTGCCAGCAGCTCCTGGACAGGGAGAGAAGAGACCCAGTACTTC. It codes for CASSSWTGREETQYF.

The sample holds a few counts of this clonotype. V is TRBV29-1 and J is TRBJ2-7; 7 nucleotides line up with TRBD2. The J segment lost 0 bases and the V segment lost 6 bases, leaving 8 bases of the junction unmatched. The CDR3 covers 14 residues. The germline V gene encodes CDR1 SQVTM and CDR2 ANQGSEA. CDR3 nucleotides: TGCAGCGTGGGGCCCCGGGGGGACTCCTACGAGCAGTACTTC. It codes for CSVGPRGDSYEQYF.

The rearrangement uses TRBV7-6 and TRBJ2-3; 7 nucleotides line up with TRBD2. The CDR3 loop spans 14 amino acids. Germline assignment: CDR1 SGHVS and CDR2 FNYEAQ. V was pared by 4 bases and J by 10 bases, with 11 bases of the junction left unmatched. The DNA of the CDR3 is TGTGCCAGCAGCTACGGACTAGGTTTGGATGCGCAGTATTTT. Encoded protein: CASSYGLGLDAQYF.

This clonotype was picked up a small number of times. The chain joins TRBV28 to TRBJ2-7; no reliable D call. The J call may be faulty, since TRBJ2-5 better matches the DNA end. The CDR3 sequence is 15 residues long. Germline-derived CDR1 and CDR2 are MDHEN and SYDVKM. The DNA of the CDR3 is TGTGCCAGCAGTTTACGTGTTGTGGCAGAAGAGACCCAGTACTTC. Translating it yields CASSLRVVAEETQYF.

The rearrangement uses TRBV6-5 and TRBJ1-5, with D possibly TRBD1 on 6 matching bases. Trimming pared 6 bases from V and 3 bases from J, leaving 15 bases between. The length of the CDR3 is 15 residues. The germline V gene has CDR1 MNHEY and CDR2 SVGAGI. This CDR3 is CASRSGGGPNQPQHF. The CDR3 DNA follows: TGTGCCAGCAGGTCGGGGGGGGGCCCCAATCAGCCCCAGCATTTT.

This rearrangement joins TRBV2 to TRBJ2-4; 11 bases are a match to TRBD1. V was clipped by 6 bases and J by 13 bases; unmatched bases: 11. The CDR3 has 14 residues. CDR1 and CDR2 (germline): SNHLY, FYNNEI. CDR3 region: CASSLGQGEFEQYF. CDR3 coding DNA: TGTGCCAGCAGCTTGGGACAGGGGGAATTTGAGCAGTACTTC. The variable domain in full, completed from reference TRBV2 and TRBJ2-4, reads EPEVTQTPSHQVTQMGQEVILRCVPISNHLYFYWYRQILGQKVEFLVSFYNNEISEKSEIFDDQFSVERPDGSNFTLKIRSTKLEDSAMYFCASSLGQGEFEQYFGAGTRLSVL.

As for this clonotype: This clone may be a read error of a much larger clone one base away. The V call is TRBV12-3 or TRBV12-4, the J call TRBJ2-5; D remains unclear. The J call is doubtful: the DNA matches TRBJ2-1 better. This CDR3 comprises 15 residues. CDR3 loop: CASSLMPLMQETQFF. The CDR3 coding sequence is TGTGCCAGCAGTTTAATGCCCCTGATGCAAGAGACCCAGTTCTTC.

This clonotype showed up just a few times. The V call is TRBV12-3 or TRBV12-4, the J call TRBJ1-1, with D perhaps TRBD1 (6 bases). The ends were cut back, 8 bases at V and 6 bases at J, with 16 bases in the middle. The CDR3 sequence is 13 residues long. The DNA for the CDR3 is TGTGCCAGCCTGAGGCTACAGGGCGCTGAAGCTTTCTTT. The encoded protein is CASLRLQGAEAFF.

The genes are TRBV28 and TRBJ2-1, with 7 bases fitting TRBD2. The V segment lost 7 bases and the J segment 4 bases; nucleotides outside the gene matches: 13. The CDR3 length is 16 residues. The germline CDR1 and CDR2 sequences are MDHEN and SYDVKM. CDR3 amino acids: CASIRGSSGPYNEQFF. The DNA of the CDR3 is TGTGCCAGCATCCGAGGGTCTAGCGGACCGTACAATGAGCAGTTCTTC. Supplemented by reference TRBV28 and TRBJ2-1, the full variable domain reads DVKVTQSSRYLVKRTGEKVFLECVQDMDHENMFWYRQDPGLGLRLIYFSYDVKMKEKGDIPEGYSVSREKKERFSLILESASTNQTSMYLCASIRGSSGPYNEQFFGPGTRLTVL.

This clonotype has only a few counts. J is TRBJ2-1 and V is TRBV20-1; D is perhaps TRBD2 (5 bases). Trimming cost V 0 bases and J 4 bases, with 16 bases left between them. CDR3 size: 16 residues. Germline V gives CDR1 DFQATT, CDR2 SNEGSKA (reference sequence). The CDR3 DNA reads as TGCAGTGCTAGAGATTTTGCGGAGGTGGGTTACAATGAGCAGTTCTTC. Encoded protein: CSARDFAEVGYNEQFF.

This clonotype was recorded a few times. This chain connects TRBV20-1 to TRBJ2-7; 9 positions match TRBD2. Germline-derived CDR1 and CDR2 are DFQATT and SNEGSKA (reference sequence). V trimming: 2 bases; J trimming: 5 bases; junction bases outside the gene matches: 4. There are 13 residues in the CDR3. DNA of the CDR3: TGCAGTGCTAGACTAGCGGGGCTAAACGAGCAGTACTTC. Translation: CSARLAGLNEQYF.

The rearrangement joins TRBV12-3 or TRBV12-4 to TRBJ2-3; D gene unclear. Trimming removed 5 bases at V and 7 bases at J, with 7 bases between. The CDR3 runs to 11 residues. The CDR3 loop reads CASSPHYTQYF. The CDR3 DNA follows: TGTGCCAGCAGTCCCCATTATACGCAGTATTTT.

This clonotype was seen more than once but under ten times. The CDR3 sequence is CASTPHQDDEKLFF. In nucleotides, the CDR3 is TGTGCCAGCACCCCTCATCAAGATGATGAAAAACTGTTTTTT. V usage is TRBV6-6 and J usage is TRBJ1-4, with D uncertain. The CDR3 has 14 residues. Germline CDR1 and CDR2: MNHNY and SVGAGI (reference sequence). Trimming shortened V by 7 bases and J by 6 bases, and 15 bases separated the two germline ends.

This clonotype was counted between two and nine times. The genes are TRBV12-3 or TRBV12-4 and TRBJ1-1; 8 bases map to TRBD1. With 5 bases clipped from V and 11 bases from J, the junction kept 10 bases outside the gene matches. This CDR3 region has 13 residues. CDR3 bases: TGTGCCAGCAGTCTGGACAGGGCTGGGAGGGCTTTCTTT. Protein product: CASSLDRAGRAFF.

V usage is TRBV20-1 and J usage is TRBJ1-6; the D gene is possibly TRBD1 (6 bases). The CDR3 is made up of 14 amino acids. Trimming shortened V by 2 bases and J by 8 bases, and 13 bases separated the two germline ends. Germline V lookup: CDR1 DFQATT, CDR2 SNEGSKA (reference sequence). The CDR3 nucleotides read TGCAGTGCTAGATGGCAGGGGTCAGATTCACCCCTCCACTTT. Amino acid sequence: CSARWQGSDSPLHF.